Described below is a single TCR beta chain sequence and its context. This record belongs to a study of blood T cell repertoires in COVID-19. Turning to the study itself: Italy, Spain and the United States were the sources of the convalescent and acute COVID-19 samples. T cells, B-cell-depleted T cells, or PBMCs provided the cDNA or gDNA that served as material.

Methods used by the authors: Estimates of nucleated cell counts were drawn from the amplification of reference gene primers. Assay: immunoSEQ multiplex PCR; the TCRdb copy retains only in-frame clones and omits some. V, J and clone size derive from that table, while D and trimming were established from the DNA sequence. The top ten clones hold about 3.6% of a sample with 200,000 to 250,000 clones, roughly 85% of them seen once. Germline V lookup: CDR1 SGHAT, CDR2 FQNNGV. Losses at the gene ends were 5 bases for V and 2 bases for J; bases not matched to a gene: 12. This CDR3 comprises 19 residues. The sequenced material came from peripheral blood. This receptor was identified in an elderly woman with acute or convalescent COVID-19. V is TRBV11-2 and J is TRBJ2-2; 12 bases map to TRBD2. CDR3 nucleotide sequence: TGTGCCAGCAGCACCTTCCGGACTAGCGGGGCGTTTAACACCGGGGAGCTGTTTTTT. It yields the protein CASSTFRTSGAFNTGELFF.